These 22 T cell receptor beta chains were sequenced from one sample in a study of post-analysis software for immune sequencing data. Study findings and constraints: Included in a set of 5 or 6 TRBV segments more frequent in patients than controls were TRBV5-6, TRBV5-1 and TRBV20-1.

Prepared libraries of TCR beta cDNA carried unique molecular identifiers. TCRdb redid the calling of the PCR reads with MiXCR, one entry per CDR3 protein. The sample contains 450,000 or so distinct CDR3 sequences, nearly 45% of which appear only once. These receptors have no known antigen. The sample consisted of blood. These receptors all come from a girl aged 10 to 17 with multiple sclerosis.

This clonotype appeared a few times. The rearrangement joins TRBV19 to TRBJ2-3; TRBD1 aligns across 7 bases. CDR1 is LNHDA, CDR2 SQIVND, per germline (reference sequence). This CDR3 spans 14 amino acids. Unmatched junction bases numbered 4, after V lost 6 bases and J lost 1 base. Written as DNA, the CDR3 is TGTGCCAGTAGCACCGGGACAGGCACAGATACGCAGTATTTT. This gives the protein CASSTGTGTDTQYF.

The CDR3: CASSLSGLASHNEQFF. DNA of the CDR3: TGCGCCAGCAGCTTGTCAGGACTAGCGTCTCACAATGAGCAGTTCTTC. The V gene is TRBV5-1, the J gene TRBJ2-1, with 9 bases aligning to TRBD2. The V gene end was trimmed by 1 base and the J gene end by 5 bases; junction bases not matched to a gene: 7. The CDR3 consists of 16 residues. Germline lookup yields CDR1 SGHRS and CDR2 YFSETQ.

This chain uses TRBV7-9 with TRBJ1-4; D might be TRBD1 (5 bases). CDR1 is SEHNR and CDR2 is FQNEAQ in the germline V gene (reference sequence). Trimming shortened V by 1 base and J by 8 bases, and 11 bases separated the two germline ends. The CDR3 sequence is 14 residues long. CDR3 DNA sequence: TGTGCCAGCAGCTTAGAGGGGTCTCGCGAAAAACTGTTTTTT. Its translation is CASSLEGSREKLFF. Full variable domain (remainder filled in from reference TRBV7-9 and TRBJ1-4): DTGVSQNPRHKITKRGQNVTFRCDPISEHNRLYWYRQTLGQGPEFLTYFQNEAQLEKSRLLSDRFSAERPKGSFSTLEIQRTEQGDSAMYLCASSLEGSREKLFFGSGTQLSVL.

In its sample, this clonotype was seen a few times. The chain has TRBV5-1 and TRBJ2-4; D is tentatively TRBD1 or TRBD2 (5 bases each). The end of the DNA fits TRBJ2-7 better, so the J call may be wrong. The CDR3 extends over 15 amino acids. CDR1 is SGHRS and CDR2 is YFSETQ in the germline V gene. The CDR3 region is CASSFSGTRYDEQYF. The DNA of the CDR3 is TGCGCCAGCAGCTTCTCCGGGACCCGATATGACGAGCAGTACTTC.

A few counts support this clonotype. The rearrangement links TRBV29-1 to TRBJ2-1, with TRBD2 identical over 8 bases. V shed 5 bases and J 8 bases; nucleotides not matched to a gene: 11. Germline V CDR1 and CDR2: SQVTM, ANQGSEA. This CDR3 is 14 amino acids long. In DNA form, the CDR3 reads TGCAGCGTTCTTCGACTAGCGTTGGGTGATGAGCAGTTCTTC. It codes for CSVLRLALGDEQFF.

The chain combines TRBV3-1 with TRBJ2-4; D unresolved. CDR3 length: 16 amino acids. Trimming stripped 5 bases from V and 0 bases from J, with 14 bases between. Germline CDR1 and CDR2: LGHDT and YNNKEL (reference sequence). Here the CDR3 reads CASSARTALAKNIQYF. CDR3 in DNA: TGTGCCAGCAGCGCCCGAACAGCTCTAGCCAAAAACATTCAGTACTTC.

CDR3 bases: TGCAGCGTGCGGGCTGGACAGCCGAACACTGAAGCTTTCTTT. Translation: CSVRAGQPNTEAFF. The chain recombines TRBV29-1 with TRBJ1-1, with D maybe TRBD1 (6 bases). The CDR3 runs to 14 residues. Deletions cut 6 bases from V and 1 base from J, with 15 bases between. CDR1 and CDR2 (germline): SQVTM, ANQGSEA.

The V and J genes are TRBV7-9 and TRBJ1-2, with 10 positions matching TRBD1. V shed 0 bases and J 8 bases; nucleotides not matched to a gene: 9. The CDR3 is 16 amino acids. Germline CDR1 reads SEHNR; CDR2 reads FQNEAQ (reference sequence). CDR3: CASSLALGQGMGGYTF. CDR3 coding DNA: TGTGCCAGCAGCTTAGCCCTGGGACAGGGGATGGGAGGCTACACCTTC.

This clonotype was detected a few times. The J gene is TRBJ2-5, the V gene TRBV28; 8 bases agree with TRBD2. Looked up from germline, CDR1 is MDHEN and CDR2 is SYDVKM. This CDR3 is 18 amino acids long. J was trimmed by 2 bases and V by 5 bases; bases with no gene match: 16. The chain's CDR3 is CASSLTGAGLGVQETQYF. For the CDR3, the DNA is TGTGCCAGCAGTCTAACCGGGGCGGGACTAGGAGTTCAAGAGACCCAGTACTTC. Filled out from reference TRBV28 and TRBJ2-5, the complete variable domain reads DVKVTQSSRYLVKRTGEKVFLECVQDMDHENMFWYRQDPGLGLRLIYFSYDVKMKEKGDIPEGYSVSREKKERFSLILESASTNQTSMYLCASSLTGAGLGVQETQYFGPGTRLLVL.

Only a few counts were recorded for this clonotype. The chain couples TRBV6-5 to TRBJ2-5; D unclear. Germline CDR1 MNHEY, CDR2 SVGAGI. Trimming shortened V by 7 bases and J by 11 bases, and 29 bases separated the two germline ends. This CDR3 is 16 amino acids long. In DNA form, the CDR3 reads TGTGCCAGCACCTCTACCGGGCGGAACTTACGCAATGAGCAGTACTTC. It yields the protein CASTSTGRNLRNEQYF.

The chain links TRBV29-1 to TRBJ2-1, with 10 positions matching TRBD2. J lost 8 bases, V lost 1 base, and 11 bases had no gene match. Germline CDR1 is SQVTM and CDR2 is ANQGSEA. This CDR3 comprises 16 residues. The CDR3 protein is CSVEGVGTSAVDEQFF. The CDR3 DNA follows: TGCAGCGTTGAAGGGGTCGGGACTAGCGCGGTAGATGAGCAGTTCTTC.

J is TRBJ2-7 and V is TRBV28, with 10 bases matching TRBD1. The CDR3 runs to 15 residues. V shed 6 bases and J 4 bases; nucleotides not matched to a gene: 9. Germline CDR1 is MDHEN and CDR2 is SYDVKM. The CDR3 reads CASSYGTGVLYEQYF. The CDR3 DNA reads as TGTGCCAGCAGCTACGGGACAGGGGTCCTATACGAGCAGTACTTC.

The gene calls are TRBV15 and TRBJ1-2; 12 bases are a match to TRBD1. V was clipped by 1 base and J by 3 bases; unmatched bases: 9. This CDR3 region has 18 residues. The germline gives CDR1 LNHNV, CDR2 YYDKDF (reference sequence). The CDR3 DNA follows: TGTGCCACCAGCAGAGGTCCGGGACAGGGGGCTACTGACTATGGCTACACCTTC. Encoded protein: CATSRGPGQGATDYGYTF.

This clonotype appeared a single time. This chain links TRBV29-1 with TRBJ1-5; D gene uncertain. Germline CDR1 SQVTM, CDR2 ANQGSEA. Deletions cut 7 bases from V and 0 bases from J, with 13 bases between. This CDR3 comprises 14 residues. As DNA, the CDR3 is TGCAGCGCTCTCACTTGGGGTAGCAATCAGCCCCAGCATTTT. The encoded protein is CSALTWGSNQPQHF.

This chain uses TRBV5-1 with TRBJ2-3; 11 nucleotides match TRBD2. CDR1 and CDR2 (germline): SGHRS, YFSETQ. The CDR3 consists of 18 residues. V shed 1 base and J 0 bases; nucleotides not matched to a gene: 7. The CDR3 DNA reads TGCGCCAGCAGCTTGAGTCTAGCGGGAGGCCCAAGCACAGATACGCAGTATTTT. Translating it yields CASSLSLAGGPSTDTQYF.

As DNA, the CDR3 is TGTGCCAGCAGCGTAGAAAGAGCGGGAGGGGTTAACAATGAGCAGTTCTTC. Amino acids: CASSVERAGGVNNEQFF. This chain links TRBV9 with TRBJ2-1; the match to TRBD2 covers 10 bases. Trimming cost V 0 bases and J 5 bases; bases outside gene matches: 8. The germline V gene encodes CDR1 SGDLS and CDR2 YYNGEE. The CDR3 runs 17 residues.

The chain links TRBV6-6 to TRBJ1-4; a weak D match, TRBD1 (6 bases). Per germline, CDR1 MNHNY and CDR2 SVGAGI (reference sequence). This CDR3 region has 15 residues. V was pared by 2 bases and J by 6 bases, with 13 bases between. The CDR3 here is CASSYPQGDDEKLFF. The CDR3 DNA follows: TGTGCCAGCAGTTACCCACAGGGCGACGATGAAAAACTGTTTTTT.

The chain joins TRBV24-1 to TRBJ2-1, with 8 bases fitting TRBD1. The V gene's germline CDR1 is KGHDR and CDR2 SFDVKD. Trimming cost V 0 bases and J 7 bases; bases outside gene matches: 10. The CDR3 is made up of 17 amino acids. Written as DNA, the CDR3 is TGTGCCACCAGTGATTTGCCCGGGACAGGAGTGGGGAATGAGCAGTTCTTC. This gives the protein CATSDLPGTGVGNEQFF.

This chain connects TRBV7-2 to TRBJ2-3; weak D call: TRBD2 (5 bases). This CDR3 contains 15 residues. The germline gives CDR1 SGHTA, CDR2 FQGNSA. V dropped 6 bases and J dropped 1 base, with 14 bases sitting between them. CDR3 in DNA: TGTGCCAGCAGGGTAGGCGGGTCCCGCACAGATACGCAGTATTTT. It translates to CASRVGGSRTDTQYF.

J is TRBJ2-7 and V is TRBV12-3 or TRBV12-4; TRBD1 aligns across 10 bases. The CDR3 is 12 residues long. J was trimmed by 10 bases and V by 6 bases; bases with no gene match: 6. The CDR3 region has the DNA TGTGCCAGCAGGAGGGACAGGGGAAGCCAGTACTTC. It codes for CASRRDRGSQYF.

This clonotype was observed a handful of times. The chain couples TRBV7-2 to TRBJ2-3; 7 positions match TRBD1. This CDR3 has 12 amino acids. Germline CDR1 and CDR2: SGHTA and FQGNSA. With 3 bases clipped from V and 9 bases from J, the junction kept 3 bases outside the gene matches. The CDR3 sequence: CASSFDRETQYF. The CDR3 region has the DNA TGTGCCAGCAGCTTCGACAGGGAAACGCAGTATTTT.

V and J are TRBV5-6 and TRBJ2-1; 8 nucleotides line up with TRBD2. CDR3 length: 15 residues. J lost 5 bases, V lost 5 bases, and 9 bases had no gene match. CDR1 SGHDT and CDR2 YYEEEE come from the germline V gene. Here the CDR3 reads CASSPTGGPHNEQFF. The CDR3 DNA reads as TGTGCCAGCAGTCCTACGGGAGGGCCCCACAATGAGCAGTTCTTC.